The 21 T cell receptor beta chains below all came from one sample that was sequenced in a study of cytotoxic CD8 clonotypes in ibrutinib-treated CLL. Generated by immunoSEQ multiplex PCR, the TCRdb table keeps only in-frame clones and is missing some. The data contain 45,000 to 50,000 clones, around half of them singletons. The sample here was PBMCs, taken after 12 months of ibrutinib treatment. The origin of the receptors is a human donor with chronic lymphocytic leukemia.

The chain uses TRBV19 and TRBJ2-5; TRBD2 matches 13 bases. Unmatched junction bases numbered 4, after V lost 5 bases and J lost 4 bases. The CDR3 is 15 residues long. Germline loops: CDR1 LNHDA, CDR2 SQIVND (reference sequence). CDR3 region: CASSELAGGGETQYF. The CDR3 coding sequence is TGTGCCAGTAGTGAACTAGCGGGAGGGGGAGAGACCCAGTACTTC.

The chain joins TRBV19 to TRBJ2-7; possibly TRBD1 or TRBD2 for D (5 bases each). CDR3 length: 14 residues. Per germline, CDR1 LNHDA and CDR2 SQIVND (reference sequence). The V gene lost 4 bases and the J gene lost 2 bases, with 12 bases spanning the gap. The CDR3 DNA is TGTGCCAGTAGTACTCACCGGGACGCCTACGAGCAGTACTTC. This sequence encodes CASSTHRDAYEQYF.

V gene TRBV15 combines with J gene TRBJ1-2, with a weak D call TRBD1 (6 bases). Trimming took off 2 bases at V and 7 bases at J, with 20 bases between the two ends. The CDR3 is 16 amino acids. Germline lookup yields CDR1 LNHNV and CDR2 YYDKDF (reference sequence). The CDR3 coding sequence is TGTGCCACCAGCAGAAACAGTCGGAGGGGGGAATCTGGCTACACCTTC. Translating gives CATSRNSRRGESGYTF.

In its sample, this clone was seen a few times. The CDR3 region is CASSGQVNEKLFF. DNA of the CDR3: TGCGCCAGCAGCGGGCAGGTCAATGAAAAACTGTTTTTT. The V call is TRBV5-1, the J call TRBJ1-4, with D unresolved. Germline values: CDR1 SGHRS, CDR2 YFSETQ. Trimming took off 4 bases at V and 5 bases at J, with 9 bases between the two ends. This CDR3 has 13 amino acids.

This clone was counted between two and nine times. The CDR3 region is CASRRSESSYNEQFF. The CDR3 nucleotides are TGTGCCAGCAGACGTAGCGAAAGCTCCTACAATGAGCAGTTCTTC. This chain connects TRBV2 to TRBJ2-1, with D perhaps matching TRBD2 (5 bases). The CDR3 has 15 amino acids. Germline V lookup: CDR1 SNHLY, CDR2 FYNNEI. The ends were cut back, 6 bases at V and 0 bases at J, with 12 bases in the middle.

The chain joins TRBV5-1 to TRBJ1-1; 7 bases line up with TRBD1. J was trimmed by 6 bases and V by 4 bases; bases with no gene match: 6. Germline lookup yields CDR1 SGHRS and CDR2 YFSETQ. The CDR3 runs 13 residues. The CDR3 DNA reads TGCGCCAGCAGCACGACAGGGTACTCTGAAGCTTTCTTT. Its protein product is CASSTTGYSEAFF.

The chain couples TRBV9 to TRBJ1-2; D is ambiguous. This CDR3 contains 12 residues. The V end was cut by 0 bases, the J end by 7 bases, with 7 bases between. Germline V gives CDR1 SGDLS, CDR2 YYNGEE. The CDR3 DNA sequence: TGTGCCAGCAGCGTAGTAGATTCTGGCTACACCTTC. Amino acids: CASSVVDSGYTF.

This clone was counted only a few times. This chain uses TRBV19 with TRBJ2-7, with D perhaps TRBD1 or TRBD2 (6 bases each). The germline V and J ends were trimmed by 2 bases and 5 bases, with 13 bases remaining between them. The germline gives CDR1 LNHDA, CDR2 SQIVND (reference sequence). This CDR3 is 14 amino acids long. The CDR3 spells CASSIRGEWDEQYF. The CDR3 bases are TGTGCCAGTAGTATAAGGGGGGAGTGGGACGAGCAGTACTTC.

In this sample, this clone turned up once. The chain uses TRBV7-2 and TRBJ1-2; 8 bases fit TRBD1. Unmatched junction bases numbered 8, after V lost 5 bases and J lost 6 bases. Germline V gene sequence: CDR1 SGHTA, CDR2 FQGNSA. The CDR3 runs to 14 residues. CDR3 region: CASSPRQGAHGYTF. The CDR3 nucleotides are TGTGCCAGCAGCCCCCGTCAGGGGGCGCATGGCTACACCTTC.

This clone was counted only a few times. The J gene is TRBJ1-5, the V gene TRBV28; D gene uncertain. V was clipped by 1 base and J by 1 base, with 5 bases between them. The CDR3 is 14 amino acids. Germline-derived CDR1 and CDR2 are MDHEN and SYDVKM. The CDR3 coding sequence is TGTGCCAGCAGTTTATTGAAGAGCAATCAGCCCCAGCATTTT. Translated: CASSLLKSNQPQHF. Using reference TRBV28 and TRBJ1-5 for the parts outside the CDR3, the full variable domain is DVKVTQSSRYLVKRTGEKVFLECVQDMDHENMFWYRQDPGLGLRLIYFSYDVKMKEKGDIPEGYSVSREKKERFSLILESASTNQTSMYLCASSLLKSNQPQHFGDGTRLSIL.

The rearrangement joins TRBV5-1 to TRBJ2-7, with TRBD2 as a possible D gene (7 bases). The V gene lost 7 bases and the J gene lost 5 bases, with 13 bases spanning the gap. The CDR3 length is 12 residues. The V gene's germline CDR1 is SGHRS and CDR2 YFSETQ. The CDR3 spells CASGGLADEQYF. In nucleotides, the CDR3 is TGCGCCAGCGGGGGCCTAGCGGACGAGCAGTACTTC.

This chain links TRBV4-1 with TRBJ2-7; weak D call: TRBD2 (5 bases). Per germline, CDR1 MGHRA and CDR2 YSYEKL. The CDR3 spans 13 residues. V shed 4 bases and J shed 2 bases, with 9 bases lying between them. CDR3 DNA: TGCGCCAGCAGCCGAGACGGGACCTACGAGCAGTACTTC. It is translated as CASSRDGTYEQYF.

V and J are TRBV18 and TRBJ1-5; D ambiguous. The germline gives CDR1 KGHSH, CDR2 LQKENI. V gave up 3 bases and J gave up 5 bases, with 8 bases separating them. This CDR3 is 13 amino acids long. In DNA form, the CDR3 reads TGTGCCAGCTCACCGAGCTGGGATCAGCCCCAGCATTTT. Translation: CASSPSWDQPQHF.

In its sample, this clone was seen a few times. The chain has TRBV4-1 and TRBJ2-1, with D unresolved. This CDR3 is built from 12 residues. Trimming took off 1 base at V and 6 bases at J, with 4 bases between the two ends. Germline CDR1 reads MGHRA; CDR2 reads YSYEKL. The CDR3 bases are TGCGCCAGCAGCCAAGCCCCCAATGAGCAGTTCTTC. This gives the protein CASSQAPNEQFF.

The genes are TRBV27 and TRBJ2-1; D gene ambiguous. The V and J ends lost 4 bases and 10 bases respectively, with 14 bases between them. CDR3 length: 13 amino acids. Germline CDR1 is MNHEY and CDR2 is SMNVEV (reference sequence). The CDR3 region is CASSSPSPSEQFF. The CDR3, as DNA: TGTGCCAGCAGTTCGCCCTCTCCTTCGGAGCAGTTCTTC.

The chain combines TRBV6-5 with TRBJ2-3, with D uncertain. With 7 bases removed from V and 4 bases from J, the gap between germline ends came to 9 bases. The CDR3 loop spans 12 amino acids. In germline, CDR1 is MNHEY, CDR2 SVGAGI. CDR3 residues: CASMGTPDTQYF. CDR3 nucleotides: TGTGCCAGCATGGGAACTCCAGATACGCAGTATTTT.

The V gene is TRBV5-6, the J gene TRBJ2-7, with D perhaps matching TRBD2 (6 bases). The V gene's germline CDR1 is SGHDT and CDR2 YYEEEE. CDR3 size: 13 residues. Between the trimmed V and J ends, which lost 4 bases and 4 bases, there was a span of 12 bases. The CDR3 sequence: CASSGWGVYEQYF. DNA for the CDR3: TGTGCCAGCAGCGGATGGGGGGTGTACGAGCAGTACTTC.

This clone was counted between two and nine times. This rearrangement joins TRBV14 to TRBJ2-4; D tentatively reads TRBD1 or TRBD2 (6 bases each). The CDR3 consists of 17 residues. V lost 0 bases, J lost 2 bases, and 14 bases lay in between. CDR1 SGHDN and CDR2 FVKESK come from the germline V gene. As DNA, the CDR3 is TGTGCCAGCAGCCAAGATACGGGGGCAGGGACCAAAAACATTCAGTACTTC. Translation gives CASSQDTGAGTKNIQYF.

The genes are TRBV7-9 and TRBJ1-1, with D maybe TRBD1 (6 bases). Germline CDR1 SEHNR, CDR2 FQNEAQ (reference sequence). This CDR3 comprises 12 residues. Trimming took off 5 bases at V and 5 bases at J, with 9 bases between the two ends. CDR3 region: CASSPGVTEAFF. The CDR3 DNA sequence: TGTGCCAGCAGCCCAGGGGTAACTGAAGCTTTCTTT.

Only a few counts were recorded for this clone. The V and J genes are TRBV5-6 and TRBJ2-7; TRBD1 agrees at 11 bases. Looked up from germline, CDR1 is SGHDT and CDR2 is YYEEEE. This CDR3 region has 15 residues. The ends lost 3 bases at V and 6 bases at J; junction bases unmatched: 8. CDR3 DNA sequence: TGTGCCAGCAGCTCCAGAGGGACAGGGGGACTCGAGCAGTACTTC. Protein: CASSSRGTGGLEQYF.

The chain carries TRBV6-5 and TRBJ1-2; no definite D call. This CDR3 is built from 14 residues. V was cut by 2 bases and J by 4 bases, with 11 bases left in between. Looked up from germline, CDR1 is MNHEY and CDR2 is SVGAGI. In DNA form, the CDR3 reads TGTGCCAGCAGTTACGAGAGGGTTGGCTATGGCTACACCTTC. This sequence encodes CASSYERVGYGYTF.